The clone carrying this TCR beta chain was seen a handful of times. Its antigen remains unknown. The sample is drawn from a study of T cell repertoires in cytomegalovirus infection. On the study more broadly: Evidence of both CMV infection and a matching HLA type came from public TCR beta signatures. Points from the study as a whole: Summed frequency of shared TCR beta families picked out CMV carriers who also had the relevant HLA.

TCRdb ran MiXCR on the reads and lists one entry per CDR3 protein. The sample consists of a few hundred thousand distinct CDR3 sequences, 40% to 50% of them appearing once. Germline CDR1 and CDR2: SGHVS and FQNEAQ. V lost 5 bases and J 4 bases, leaving 11 bases between the germline ends. The CDR3 is 13 residues long. The genes are TRBV7-8 and TRBJ1-2; D remains unclear. The material was cultured PBMCs, obtained from culture after CMV antigen stimulation. The sequence was collected from a human donor in good health (CMV status not recorded). Some clones in this sample may be carry-over from other donors' samples. Written as DNA, the CDR3 is TGTGCCAGCAGCCTAAGTCGGTCCTATGGCTACACCTTC. This gives the protein CASSLSRSYGYTF.